Presented here are 3 T cell receptor beta chains from one specimen sequenced in a study of T cell responses to AZD1222 COVID-19 vaccine (dated by TCRdb to about 2021). Library prep was done by the immunoSEQ multiplex PCR assay. This immuneACCESS table, as held by TCRdb, lists in-frame sequences with V and J called but not all clones. Of the missing ones, under half trace to an unresolved V gene in checked studies; the others have no known cause. The sample table records fewer than 70,000 clones; 75% to 85% of these occur just once. About an eighth of the sample rests with the top ten. Sample time point, as interpreted from the label and publication: about 28 days (+/-7) after the second vaccine dose. This specimen consisted of peripheral blood, obtained 28 days after the second AZD1222 dose. These TCRs come from an adult who received the AZD1222 COVID-19 vaccine.

V usage is TRBV7-6 and J usage is TRBJ2-7; the match to TRBD2 covers 7 bases. Looked up from germline, CDR1 is SGHVS and CDR2 is FNYEAQ. Germline trimming cut 8 bases from V and 0 bases from J; bases unmatched to any gene: 10. The CDR3 is 15 residues long. DNA of the CDR3: TGTGCCAGCTTGGGGGGGGGAGTCCACTCCTACGAGCAGTACTTC. This gives the protein CASLGGGVHSYEQYF.

CDR3 in DNA: TGTGCCAGCAGTTTCGGACAGGGTGTGGGGGGGCAGTTCTTC. Translating it yields CASSFGQGVGGQFF. The chain joins TRBV27 to TRBJ2-1; 8 bases line up with TRBD1. Germline trimming cut 3 bases from V and 12 bases from J; bases unmatched to any gene: 10. The CDR3 consists of 14 residues. From germline, CDR1 is MNHEY and CDR2 SMNVEV (reference sequence).

The V gene is TRBV5-1, the J gene TRBJ2-5, with D possibly TRBD1 on 5 matching bases. Germline values: CDR1 SGHRS, CDR2 YFSETQ. V was trimmed by 2 bases and J by 4 bases, leaving 9 bases between them. The CDR3 is made up of 13 amino acids. In DNA form, the CDR3 reads TGCGCCAGCAGCTTCGGGCAGGGAGAGACCCAGTACTTC. Its translation: CASSFGQGETQYF.